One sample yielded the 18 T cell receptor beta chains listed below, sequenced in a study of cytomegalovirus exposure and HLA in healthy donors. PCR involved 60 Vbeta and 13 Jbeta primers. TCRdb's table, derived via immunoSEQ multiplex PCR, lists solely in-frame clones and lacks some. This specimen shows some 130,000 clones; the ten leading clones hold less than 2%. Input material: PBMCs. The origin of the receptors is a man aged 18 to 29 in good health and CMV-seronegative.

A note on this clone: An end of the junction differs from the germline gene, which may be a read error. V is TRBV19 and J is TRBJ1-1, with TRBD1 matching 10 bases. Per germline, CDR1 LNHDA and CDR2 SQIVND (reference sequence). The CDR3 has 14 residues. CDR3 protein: CASSPGQGNAEAFF. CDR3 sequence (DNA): TGTGCCAGTAGTCCGGGACAGGGGAACGCTGAAGCTTTCTTT.

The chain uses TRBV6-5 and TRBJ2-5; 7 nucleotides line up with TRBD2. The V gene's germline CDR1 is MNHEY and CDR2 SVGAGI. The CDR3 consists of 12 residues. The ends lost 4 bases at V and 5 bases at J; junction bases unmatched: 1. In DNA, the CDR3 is TGTGCCAGCAGTTCCGGGGGGGAGACCCAGTACTTC. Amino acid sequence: CASSSGGETQYF.

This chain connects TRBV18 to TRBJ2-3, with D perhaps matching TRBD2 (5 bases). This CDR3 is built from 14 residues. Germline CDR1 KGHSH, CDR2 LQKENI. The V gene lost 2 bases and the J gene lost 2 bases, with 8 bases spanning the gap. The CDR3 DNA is TGTGCCAGCTCACCAGGACTGTCCACAGATACGCAGTATTTT. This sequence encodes CASSPGLSTDTQYF.

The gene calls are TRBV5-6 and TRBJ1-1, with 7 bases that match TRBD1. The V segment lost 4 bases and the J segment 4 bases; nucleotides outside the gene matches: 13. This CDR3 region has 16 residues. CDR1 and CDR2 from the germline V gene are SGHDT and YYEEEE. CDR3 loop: CASSRDTGARGTEAFF. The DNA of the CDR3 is TGTGCCAGCAGCCGCGATACAGGGGCTCGGGGCACTGAAGCTTTCTTT.

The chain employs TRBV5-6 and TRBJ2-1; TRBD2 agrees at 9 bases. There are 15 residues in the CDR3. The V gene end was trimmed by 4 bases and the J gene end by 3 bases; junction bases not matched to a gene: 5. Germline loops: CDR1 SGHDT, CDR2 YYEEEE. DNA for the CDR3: TGTGCCAGCAGCCTTCGGACTAGCGTCTACAATGAGCAGTTCTTC. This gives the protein CASSLRTSVYNEQFF.

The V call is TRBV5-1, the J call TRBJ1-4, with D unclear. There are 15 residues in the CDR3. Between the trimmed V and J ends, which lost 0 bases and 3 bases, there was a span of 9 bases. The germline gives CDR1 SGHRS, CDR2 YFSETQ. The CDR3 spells CASSLGARSNEKLFF. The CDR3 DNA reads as TGCGCCAGCAGCTTGGGCGCGCGGTCTAATGAAAAACTGTTTTTT.

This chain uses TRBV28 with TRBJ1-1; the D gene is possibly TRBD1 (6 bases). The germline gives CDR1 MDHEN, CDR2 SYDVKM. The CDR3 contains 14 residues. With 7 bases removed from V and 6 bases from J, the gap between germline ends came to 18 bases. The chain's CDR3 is CASTPADRLSEAFF. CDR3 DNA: TGTGCCAGCACCCCTGCGGACAGATTATCTGAAGCTTTCTTT.

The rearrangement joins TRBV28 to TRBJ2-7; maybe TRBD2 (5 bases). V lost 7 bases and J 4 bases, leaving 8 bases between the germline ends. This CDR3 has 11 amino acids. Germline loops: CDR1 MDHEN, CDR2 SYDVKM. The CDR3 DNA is TGTGCCAGCACGGGGAATTACGAGCAGTACTTC. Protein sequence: CASTGNYEQYF.

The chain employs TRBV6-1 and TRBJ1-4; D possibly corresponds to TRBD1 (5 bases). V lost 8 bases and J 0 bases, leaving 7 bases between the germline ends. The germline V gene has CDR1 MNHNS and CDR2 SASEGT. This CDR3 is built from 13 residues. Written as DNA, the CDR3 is TGTGCCAGCTCGACAGCAACTAATGAAAAACTGTTTTTT. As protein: CASSTATNEKLFF.

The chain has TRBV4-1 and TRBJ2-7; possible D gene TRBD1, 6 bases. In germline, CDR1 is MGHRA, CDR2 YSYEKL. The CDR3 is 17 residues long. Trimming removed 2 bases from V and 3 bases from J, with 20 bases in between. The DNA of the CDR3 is TGCGCCAGCAGCCAAACAGAATGGGCACAGGGCGGCTACGAGCAGTACTTC. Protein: CASSQTEWAQGGYEQYF.

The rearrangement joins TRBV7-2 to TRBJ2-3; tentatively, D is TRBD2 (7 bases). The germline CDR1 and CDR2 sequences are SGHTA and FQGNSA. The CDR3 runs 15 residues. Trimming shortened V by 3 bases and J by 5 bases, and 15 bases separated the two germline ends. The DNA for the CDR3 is TGTGCCAGCAGCTTTAGTGGGGGGGCTGTAGATACGCAGTATTTT. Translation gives CASSFSGGAVDTQYF.

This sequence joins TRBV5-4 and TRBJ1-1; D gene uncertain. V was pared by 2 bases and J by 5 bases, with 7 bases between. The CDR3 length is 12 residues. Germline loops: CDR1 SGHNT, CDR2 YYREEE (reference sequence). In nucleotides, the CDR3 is TGTGCCAGCAGCTTCCCCCTAACTGAAGCTTTCTTT. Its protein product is CASSFPLTEAFF.

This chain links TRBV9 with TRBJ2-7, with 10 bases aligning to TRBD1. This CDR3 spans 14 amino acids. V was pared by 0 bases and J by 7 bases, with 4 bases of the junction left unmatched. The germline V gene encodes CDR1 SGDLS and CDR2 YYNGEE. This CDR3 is CASSVEGQGTEQYF. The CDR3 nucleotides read TGTGCCAGCAGCGTAGAGGGACAGGGGACTGAGCAGTACTTC.

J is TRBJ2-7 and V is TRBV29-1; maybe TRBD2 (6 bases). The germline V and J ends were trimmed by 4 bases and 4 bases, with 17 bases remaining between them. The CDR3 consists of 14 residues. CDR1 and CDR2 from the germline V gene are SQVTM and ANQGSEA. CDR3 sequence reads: CSVGQAVGGYEQYF. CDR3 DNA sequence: TGCAGCGTTGGGCAGGCAGTGGGGGGTTACGAGCAGTACTTC.

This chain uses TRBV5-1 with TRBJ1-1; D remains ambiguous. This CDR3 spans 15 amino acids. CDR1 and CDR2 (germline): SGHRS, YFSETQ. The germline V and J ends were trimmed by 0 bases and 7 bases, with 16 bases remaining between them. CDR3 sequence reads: CASSLVSAGGGEAFF. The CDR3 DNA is TGCGCCAGCAGCTTGGTTTCGGCTGGAGGTGGTGAAGCTTTCTTT.

The DNA of the CDR3 is TGCAGCGTTGAATTTGGACTAGCGGGAGGGACAGATACGCAGTATTTT. It yields the protein CSVEFGLAGGTDTQYF. The chain is built from TRBV29-1 and TRBJ2-3; 15 bases fit TRBD2. The germline CDR1 and CDR2 sequences are SQVTM and ANQGSEA. V shed 2 bases, J shed 3 bases, and the junction held 3 bases outside the gene matches. The CDR3 has 16 amino acids.

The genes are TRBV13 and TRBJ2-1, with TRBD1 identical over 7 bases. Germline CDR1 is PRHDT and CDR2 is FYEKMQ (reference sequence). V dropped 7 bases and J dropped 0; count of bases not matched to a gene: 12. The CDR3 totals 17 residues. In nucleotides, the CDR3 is TGTGCCAGCACCAGAAAGGACAGGCCGAGCTCCTACAATGAGCAGTTCTTC. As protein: CASTRKDRPSSYNEQFF.

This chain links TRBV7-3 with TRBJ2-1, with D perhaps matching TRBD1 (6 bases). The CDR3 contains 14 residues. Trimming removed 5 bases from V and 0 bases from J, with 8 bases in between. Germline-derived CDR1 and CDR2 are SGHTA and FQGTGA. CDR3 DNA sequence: TGTGCCAGCAGCAGGGGGAGCTCCTACAATGAGCAGTTCTTC. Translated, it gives CASSRGSSYNEQFF.